The 32 T cell receptor beta chains reported below all come from one sample, sequenced in a study of shared clonotypes between healthy human individuals. Sequenced by immunoSEQ multiplex PCR; TCRdb stores in-frame clones only, minus some. Of 1.5 million to 1.9 million clones listed, 95% to 99% are singletons. The sample comprised naive CD4+ T cells sorted from blood. The subset: CD45RA+ positively selected. The receptors stem from a man aged 30 to 45 in good health.

The chain recombines TRBV19 with TRBJ2-7; D may be TRBD1 (5 bases). Germline V gives CDR1 LNHDA, CDR2 SQIVND (reference sequence). V lost 6 bases, J lost 0 bases, and 18 bases lay in between. This CDR3 has 16 amino acids. For the CDR3, the DNA is TGTGCCAGTAGCCTCACATCAGGGCTAGACTCCTACGAGCAGTACTTC. Amino acid sequence: CASSLTSGLDSYEQYF.

As for this clone: Other DNA sequences in this specimen translate into the identical CDR3. The chain links TRBV28 to TRBJ2-1; D gene uncertain. V lost 7 bases, J lost 7 bases, and 5 bases lay in between. CDR1 and CDR2 from the germline V gene are MDHEN and SYDVKM. This CDR3 contains 10 residues. This CDR3 is CASIGNEQFF. CDR3 nucleotides: TGTGCCAGCATCGGGAATGAGCAGTTCTTC. The full variable domain, completed using reference TRBV28 and TRBJ2-1, is DVKVTQSSRYLVKRTGEKVFLECVQDMDHENMFWYRQDPGLGLRLIYFSYDVKMKEKGDIPEGYSVSREKKERFSLILESASTNQTSMYLCASIGNEQFFGPGTRLTVL.

The chain employs TRBV7-9 and TRBJ1-4; TRBD1 aligns across 7 bases. Trimming removed 4 bases from V and 3 bases from J; junction bases left unmatched: 11. This CDR3 has 17 residues. Germline V gene sequence: CDR1 SEHNR, CDR2 FQNEAQ (reference sequence). CDR3 sequence reads: CASSSGTEASANEKLFF. The CDR3 nucleotides are TGTGCCAGCAGCTCAGGGACAGAAGCCAGCGCTAATGAAAAACTGTTTTTT.

As for this clone: Other DNA sequences in the same sample also yield this CDR3. This chain uses TRBV29-1 with TRBJ2-1, with D perhaps TRBD2 (6 bases). The CDR3 consists of 14 residues. V was cut by 3 bases and J by 0 bases, with 9 bases left in between. Per germline, CDR1 SQVTM and CDR2 ANQGSEA. The chain's CDR3 is CSVDGGSSYNEQFF. As DNA, the CDR3 is TGCAGCGTTGATGGGGGGAGCTCCTACAATGAGCAGTTCTTC.

The chain employs TRBV5-4 and TRBJ2-5; tentatively, D is TRBD2 (6 bases). The CDR3 loop spans 15 amino acids. The germline V gene encodes CDR1 SGHNT and CDR2 YYREEE (reference sequence). Trimming stripped 4 bases from V and 4 bases from J, with 17 bases between. The CDR3 spells CASSPGEGYGETQYF. CDR3 DNA: TGTGCCAGCAGCCCGGGAGAAGGGTATGGAGAGACCCAGTACTTC.

V gene TRBV9 combines with J gene TRBJ2-7; 8 nucleotides align to TRBD2. Germline assignment: CDR1 SGDLS and CDR2 YYNGEE. Unmatched junction bases numbered 8, after V lost 4 bases and J lost 5 bases. The CDR3 is 14 residues long. CDR3 coding DNA: TGTGCCAGCAGCCCTCGGACTAGCATCCACGAGCAGTACTTC. It yields the protein CASSPRTSIHEQYF. Based on the CDR3 plus reference TRBV9 and TRBJ2-7, the full variable domain is DSGVTQTPKHLITATGQRVTLRCSPRSGDLSVYWYQQSLDQGLQFLIQYYNGEERAKGNILERFSAQQFPDLHSELNLSSLELGDSALYFCASSPRTSIHEQYFGPGTRLTVT.

The V gene is TRBV4-1, the J gene TRBJ2-4; D is perhaps TRBD2 (7 bases). V lost 0 bases to trimming and J lost 9 bases, with 12 bases between them. Per the germline V gene, CDR1 is MGHRA and CDR2 is YSYEKL. There are 14 residues in the CDR3. In DNA, the CDR3 is TGCGCCAGCAGCCAAGAAATGGGGGGGCGCATTCAGTACTTC. Translation gives CASSQEMGGRIQYF.

The rearrangement joins TRBV18 to TRBJ2-5, with TRBD1 identical over 9 bases. The CDR3 totals 15 residues. Trimming removed 5 bases from V and 3 bases from J; junction bases left unmatched: 7. Germline CDR1 is KGHSH and CDR2 is LQKENI. The CDR3 nucleotides are TGTGCCAGCTCAGAGCCGGGACAGGGAAAAGAGACCCAGTACTTC. Its translation: CASSEPGQGKETQYF.

This chain joins TRBV5-5 and TRBJ1-1; D unresolved. The germline CDR1 and CDR2 sequences are SGHKS and YYEKEE (reference sequence). Trimming left V 2 bases short and J 0 bases short, with 11 bases between. The CDR3 sequence is 15 residues long. This CDR3 reads CASSFRTAVNTEAFF. CDR3 in DNA: TGTGCCAGCAGCTTCCGGACGGCCGTGAACACTGAAGCTTTCTTT.

This chain joins TRBV28 and TRBJ2-7; 7 bases align to TRBD2. In germline, CDR1 is MDHEN, CDR2 SYDVKM. V shed 5 bases and J 3 bases; nucleotides not matched to a gene: 7. The CDR3 is made up of 14 amino acids. The CDR3 loop reads CASSPPGGGYEQYF. CDR3 nucleotides: TGTGCCAGCAGTCCCCCGGGCGGGGGCTACGAGCAGTACTTC. The whole variable domain, remainder taken from reference TRBV28 and TRBJ2-7, is DVKVTQSSRYLVKRTGEKVFLECVQDMDHENMFWYRQDPGLGLRLIYFSYDVKMKEKGDIPEGYSVSREKKERFSLILESASTNQTSMYLCASSPPGGGYEQYFGPGTRLTVT.

The V gene is TRBV13, the J gene TRBJ1-1; D uncertain. The CDR3 sequence is 11 residues long. V lost 5 bases and J 5 bases, leaving 6 bases between the germline ends. The germline CDR1 and CDR2 sequences are PRHDT and FYEKMQ (reference sequence). The CDR3 coding sequence is TGTGCCAGCAGCGGACGGACTGAAGCTTTCTTT. Amino acids: CASSGRTEAFF.

This sequence joins TRBV6-6 and TRBJ1-2, with D unresolved. V shed 4 bases and J shed 4 bases, with 10 bases lying between them. Per the germline V gene, CDR1 is MNHNY and CDR2 is SVGAGI (reference sequence). The length of the CDR3 is 13 residues. This CDR3 reads CASSFGTSYGYTF. The CDR3 DNA reads as TGTGCCAGCAGTTTCGGCACCTCCTATGGCTACACCTTC.

The chain uses TRBV5-1 and TRBJ2-7; a possible D gene is TRBD2 (5 bases). CDR1 is SGHRS, CDR2 YFSETQ, per germline. V lost 1 base, J lost 6 bases, and 11 bases lay in between. CDR3 length: 13 residues. The CDR3 DNA sequence: TGCGCCAGCAGCTTGTCGACCGAGGGCGAGCAGTACTTC. Amino acids: CASSLSTEGEQYF.

The V call is TRBV5-1, the J call TRBJ2-7, with D hard to call. This CDR3 has 12 amino acids. Germline CDR1 reads SGHRS; CDR2 reads YFSETQ. Trimming cost V 0 bases and J 7 bases, with 8 bases left between them. CDR3 sequence (DNA): TGCGCCAGCAGCTTGGACGTGGGGGAGCAGTACTTC. Amino acid sequence: CASSLDVGEQYF.

This sequence joins TRBV23-1 and TRBJ1-5; D gene ambiguous. TRBV23-1 is classed as an ORF, of uncertain function. This CDR3 spans 16 amino acids. Trimming removed 4 bases at V and 4 bases at J, with 17 bases between. The CDR3 loop reads CASSPTLCRRNQPQHF. Here the CDR3 DNA reads TGCGCCAGCAGTCCTACTTTATGTAGGCGAAATCAGCCCCAGCATTTT.

The chain carries TRBV4-1 and TRBJ2-7; no clear D gene. V was pared by 3 bases and J by 5 bases, with 20 bases between. The CDR3 sequence is 16 residues long. CDR1 MGHRA and CDR2 YSYEKL come from the germline V gene. The CDR3 is CASSHGLLRPTNEQYF. DNA of the CDR3: TGCGCCAGCAGCCACGGCCTTCTCCGGCCTACAAACGAGCAGTACTTC.

This chain uses TRBV6-6 with TRBJ2-3, with a possible D match to TRBD1 (7 bases). Germline CDR1 and CDR2: MNHNY and SVGAGI (reference sequence). The germline V and J ends were trimmed by 5 bases and 0 bases, with 12 bases remaining between them. The CDR3 sequence is 15 residues long. CDR3 in amino acids: CASSQQGTSTDTQYF. In DNA, the CDR3 is TGTGCCAGCAGTCAACAGGGGACTAGCACAGATACGCAGTATTTT.

The V call is TRBV28, the J call TRBJ2-2; no clear D. Trimming took 2 bases from V and 8 from J, leaving 15 bases between them. This CDR3 has 15 residues. From germline, CDR1 is MDHEN and CDR2 SYDVKM. The CDR3 reads CASSLRQGQLGELFF. CDR3 DNA: TGTGCCAGCAGTTTACGACAAGGCCAACTAGGGGAGCTGTTTTTT.

The rearrangement joins TRBV2 to TRBJ2-1; D unclear. Trimming cost V 7 bases and J 4 bases, with 5 bases left between them. This CDR3 region has 11 residues. Per germline, CDR1 SNHLY and CDR2 FYNNEI. The CDR3 reads CASMEYNEQFF. For the CDR3, the DNA is TGTGCCAGCATGGAGTACAATGAGCAGTTCTTC. The whole variable domain, filled in from reference TRBV2 and TRBJ2-1, reads EPEVTQTPSHQVTQMGQEVILRCVPISNHLYFYWYRQILGQKVEFLVSFYNNEISEKSEIFDDQFSVERPDGSNFTLKIRSTKLEDSAMYFCASMEYNEQFFGPGTRLTVL.

This clone was observed a handful of times. The same CDR3 also results from other DNA sequences found in this sample. J is TRBJ2-1 and V is TRBV9; the match to TRBD1 covers 7 bases. Germline V lookup: CDR1 SGDLS, CDR2 YYNGEE. The CDR3 contains 14 residues. V lost 0 bases and J lost 3; bases outside the gene matches: 0. For the CDR3, the DNA is TGTGCCAGCAGCGTAGGGGACAGCTACAATGAGCAGTTCTTC. This translates into CASSVGDSYNEQFF.

The J gene is TRBJ1-2, the V gene TRBV6-5; the D gene is possibly TRBD1 (6 bases). The V gene lost 7 bases and the J gene lost 7 bases, with 16 bases spanning the gap. The CDR3 contains 13 residues. CDR1 is MNHEY, CDR2 SVGAGI, per germline. The CDR3 DNA sequence: TGTGCCAGCACTCTACAGGGAGATGGTGGCTACACCTTC. Amino acids: CASTLQGDGGYTF.

J is TRBJ2-7 and V is TRBV5-6; no definite D call. Trimming cost V 4 bases and J 4 bases, with 15 bases left between them. Looked up from germline, CDR1 is SGHDT and CDR2 is YYEEEE. This CDR3 has 14 amino acids. CDR3 in amino acids: CASSNIDGLYEQYF. The CDR3 nucleotides read TGTGCCAGCAGCAATATCGACGGGCTATACGAGCAGTACTTC.

The rearrangement links TRBV29-1 to TRBJ2-1, with 11 nucleotides matching TRBD2. This CDR3 is 15 amino acids long. The germline V gene encodes CDR1 SQVTM and CDR2 ANQGSEA. V shed 4 bases, J shed 10 bases, and the junction held 12 bases outside the gene matches. The CDR3 loop is CSVGAHSGRGQEQFF. CDR3 nucleotide sequence: TGCAGCGTTGGGGCCCATAGCGGGAGGGGACAAGAGCAGTTCTTC.

The rearrangement uses TRBV7-6 and TRBJ2-1, with 8 bases that match TRBD2. CDR1 is SGHVS, CDR2 FNYEAQ, per germline. The trim removed 10 bases at V and 2 bases at J, leaving 10 bases unmatched. The CDR3 has 15 residues. The CDR3 region is CAILTSGLTYNEQFF. CDR3 nucleotide sequence: TGTGCCATTCTAACTAGCGGATTAACCTACAATGAGCAGTTCTTC.

The chain employs TRBV5-4 and TRBJ1-1; D call uncertain. Germline lookup yields CDR1 SGHNT and CDR2 YYREEE (reference sequence). Trimming pared 3 bases from V and 4 bases from J, leaving 10 bases between. The CDR3 extends over 13 amino acids. This chain's CDR3 is CASSWGGRTEAFF. CDR3 in DNA: TGTGCCAGCAGCTGGGGAGGACGCACTGAAGCTTTCTTT.

This chain connects TRBV5-8 to TRBJ2-1, with unresolved D. Germline V gene data show CDR1 as SGHTS and CDR2 as YDEGEE. The CDR3 runs to 14 residues. V lost 9 bases and J lost 3, with 16 bases in between. Here the CDR3 reads CAIKIRWGYNEQFF. The CDR3 coding sequence is TGTGCCATCAAAATAAGATGGGGCTACAATGAGCAGTTCTTC.

The gene calls are TRBV7-3 and TRBJ2-3; D is uncertain. Trimming removed 5 bases from V and 1 base from J, with 10 bases in between. Germline assignment: CDR1 SGHTA and CDR2 FQGTGA. This CDR3 contains 14 residues. CDR3 bases: TGTGCCAGCAGCCCCCACCCCCGCACAGATACGCAGTATTTT. It specifies CASSPHPRTDTQYF.

This clone was seen a single time. V and J are TRBV27 and TRBJ2-7; 9 bases fit TRBD1. This CDR3 is built from 14 residues. Unmatched junction bases numbered 4, after V lost 2 bases and J lost 5 bases. Germline CDR1 reads MNHEY; CDR2 reads SMNVEV (reference sequence). The CDR3 DNA reads TGTGCCAGCAGTTTAGGGACAGGGAAAAACGAGCAGTACTTC. Its translation is CASSLGTGKNEQYF.

The V and J genes are TRBV29-1 and TRBJ1-1; possibly TRBD1 for D (6 bases). Germline CDR1 is SQVTM and CDR2 is ANQGSEA. The germline V and J ends were trimmed by 4 bases and 3 bases, with 15 bases remaining between them. The CDR3 contains 14 residues. The DNA of the CDR3 is TGCAGCGTTGCGACCCGGAGGGGGGACACTGAAGCTTTCTTT. Protein product: CSVATRRGDTEAFF.

This chain joins TRBV15 and TRBJ2-3; TRBD1 aligns across 8 bases. V was pared by 5 bases and J by 3 bases, with 22 bases of the junction left unmatched. The CDR3 is 20 residues long. Germline CDR1 reads LNHNV; CDR2 reads YYDKDF (reference sequence). The DNA for the CDR3 is TGTGCCACCAGCCCCCCCGACAGGACAGGGATCGGGCTAAAAACAGATACGCAGTATTTT. Translation: CATSPPDRTGIGLKTDTQYF.

V is TRBV2 and J is TRBJ2-7, with a weak D call TRBD2 (5 bases). CDR3 length: 15 residues. The germline V gene has CDR1 SNHLY and CDR2 FYNNEI. The V end was cut by 7 bases, the J end by 2 bases, with 18 bases between. This chain's CDR3 is CASKKDYPITYEQYF. CDR3 coding DNA: TGTGCCAGCAAGAAAGACTATCCCATAACCTACGAGCAGTACTTC.

This sequence joins TRBV28 and TRBJ1-1, with 8 nucleotides matching TRBD1. Germline-derived CDR1 and CDR2 are MDHEN and SYDVKM. The CDR3 length is 15 residues. V lost 5 bases to trimming and J lost 4 bases; unmatched junction nucleotides: 9. CDR3 residues: CASSVRQGPSTEAFF. CDR3 coding DNA: TGTGCCAGCAGTGTCCGACAGGGGCCGAGCACTGAAGCTTTCTTT.